This T cell receptor (beta chain) was sequenced for a study of shared clonotypes between healthy human individuals. Every subset's genomic DNA went evenly onto several immunoSEQ plates. The data were produced by immunoSEQ multiplex PCR, yet TCRdb's version contains in-frame clones alone and is incomplete. The data show hundreds of thousands of clones, with 95% to 97% seen just once and roughly 0.1% held by the top ten. Only CD45RO-negative cells positively selected for CCR7 counted as naive CD8 cells, so terminally differentiated effector memory CD45RA+ cells were excluded. Findings and caveats of the study: Relative to clonotypes present in all four donors, those not shared had lower generation probabilities. Naive subsets usually exceeded memory subsets in estimated richness.

Turning to this clone: As yet, its antigen is unknown.

The CDR3 sequence is 17 residues long. The sample taken for sequencing was naive CD8+ T cells sorted from blood. J is TRBJ1-1 and V is TRBV21-1. TRBV21-1 represents a pseudogene. The sequence was collected from a woman in her thirties in good health. The DNA of the CDR3 is TGTGCCAGCAGCAAAAGTTATTGGTCACGGGCCGGGCGGCGAGCTTTCTTT. It specifies CASSKSYWSRAGRRAFF.